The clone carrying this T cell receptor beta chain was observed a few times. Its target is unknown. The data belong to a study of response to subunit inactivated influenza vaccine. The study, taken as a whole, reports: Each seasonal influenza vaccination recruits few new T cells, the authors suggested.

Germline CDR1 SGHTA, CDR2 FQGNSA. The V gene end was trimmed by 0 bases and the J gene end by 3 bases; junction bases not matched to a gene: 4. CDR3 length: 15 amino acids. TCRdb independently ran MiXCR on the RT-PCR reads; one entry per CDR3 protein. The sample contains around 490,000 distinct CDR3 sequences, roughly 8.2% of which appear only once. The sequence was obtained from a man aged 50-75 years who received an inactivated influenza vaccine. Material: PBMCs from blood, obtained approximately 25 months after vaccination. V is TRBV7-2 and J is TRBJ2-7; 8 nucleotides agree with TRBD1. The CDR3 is CASSLAQGALYEQYF. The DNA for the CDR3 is TGTGCCAGCAGCTTAGCGCAGGGGGCTCTCTACGAGCAGTACTTC.